The text below deals with one T cell receptor beta chain. The sample belongs to a study of blood T cell repertoires in COVID-19. Study at large: The United States, Italy and Spain provided the acute and convalescent COVID-19 samples.

In the original workflow: Reference gene primer amplification gave estimated nucleated cell counts. Profiled with immunoSEQ multiplex PCR; TCRdb holds only in-frame clones, not every one. Clone size and V and J calls were adopted from that table, with D and trimming inferred from the DNA. The sample shows 180,000 or so clones, around 83% of them seen only once. Trimming removed 5 bases from V and 8 bases from J, with 10 bases in between. Looked up from germline, CDR1 is SGHTA and CDR2 is FQGTGA. The CDR3 is 13 residues long. Sequenced input: peripheral blood. The receptor was derived from a man between 18 and 29 years old with acute or convalescent COVID-19. V is TRBV7-3 and J is TRBJ1-6; D is unresolved. The chain's CDR3 is CASSPGLHSPLHF. CDR3 sequence (DNA): TGTGCCAGCAGCCCCGGGTTACATTCACCCCTCCACTTT. Full variable domain (missing parts from reference TRBV7-3 and TRBJ1-6): GAGVSQTPSNKVTEKGKYVELRCDPISGHTALYWYRQSLGQGPEFLIYFQGTGAADDSGLPNDRFFAVRPEGSVSTLKIQRTERGDSAVYLCASSPGLHSPLHFGNGTRLTVT.